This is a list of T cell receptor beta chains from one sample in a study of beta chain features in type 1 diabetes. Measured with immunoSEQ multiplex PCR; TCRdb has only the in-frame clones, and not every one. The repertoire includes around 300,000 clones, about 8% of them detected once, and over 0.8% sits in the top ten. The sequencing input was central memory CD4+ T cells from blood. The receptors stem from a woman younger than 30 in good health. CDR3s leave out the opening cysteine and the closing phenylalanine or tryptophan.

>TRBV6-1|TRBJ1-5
ASSGQGMVGNQPQH
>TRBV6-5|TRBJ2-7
ASSQDRKSSYEQY
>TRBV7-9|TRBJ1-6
ASSLEGSSPLH
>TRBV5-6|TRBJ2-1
ASSLQGPYYNEQF
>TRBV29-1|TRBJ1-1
STWDRGTREAF
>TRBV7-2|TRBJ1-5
ASSLEGSVQPQH
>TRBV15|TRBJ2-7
ATSRNSETVRYEQY
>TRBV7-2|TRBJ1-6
ASSSLARGNSPLH
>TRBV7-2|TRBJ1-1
ASSLGLGMSEAF
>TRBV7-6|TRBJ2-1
ASSLVQLAAPF
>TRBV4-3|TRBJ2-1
ASSQDGDRFDYNEQF
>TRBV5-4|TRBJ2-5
ASSRERTSTGETQY
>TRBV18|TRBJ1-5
ASSPPSNQPQH
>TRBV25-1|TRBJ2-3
ASMEGSDTQY
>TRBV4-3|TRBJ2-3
ASSPFQSSATQY
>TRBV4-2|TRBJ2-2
ASSPSRDRSTGELF
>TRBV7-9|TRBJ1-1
ASSTRQGNTEAF
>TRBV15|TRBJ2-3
ATSRAFVLKGSTDTQY
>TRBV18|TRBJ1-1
ASSPRSQVDEAF
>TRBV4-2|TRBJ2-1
ASSQQGLADTEQF
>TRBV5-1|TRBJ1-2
ASSVTGNYGYT
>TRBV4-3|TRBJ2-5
ASSHDKTRETQY